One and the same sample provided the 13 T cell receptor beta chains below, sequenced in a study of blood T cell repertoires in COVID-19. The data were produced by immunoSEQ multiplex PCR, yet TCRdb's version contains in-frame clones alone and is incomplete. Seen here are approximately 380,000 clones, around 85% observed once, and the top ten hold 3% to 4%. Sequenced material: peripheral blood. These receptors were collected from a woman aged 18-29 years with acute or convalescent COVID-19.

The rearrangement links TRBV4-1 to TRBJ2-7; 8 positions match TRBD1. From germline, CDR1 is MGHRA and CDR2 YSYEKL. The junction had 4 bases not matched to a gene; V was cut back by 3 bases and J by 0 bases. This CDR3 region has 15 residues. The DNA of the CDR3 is TGCGCCAGCAGCCATCCGGACAGGGACTCCTACGAGCAGTACTTC. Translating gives CASSHPDRDSYEQYF.

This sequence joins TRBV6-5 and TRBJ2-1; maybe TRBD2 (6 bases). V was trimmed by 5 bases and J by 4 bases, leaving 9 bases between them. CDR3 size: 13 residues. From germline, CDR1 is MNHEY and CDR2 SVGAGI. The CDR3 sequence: CASSPGGYNEQFF. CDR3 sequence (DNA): TGTGCCAGCAGTCCCGGGGGTTACAATGAGCAGTTCTTC.

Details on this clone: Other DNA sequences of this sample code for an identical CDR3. The CDR3 protein is CASSRDTAYEQYF. The CDR3 DNA sequence: TGTGCCAGCAGCAGAGACACCGCCTACGAGCAGTACTTC. The chain carries TRBV11-2 and TRBJ2-7; D remains unclear. V was cut by 5 bases and J by 2 bases, with 10 bases left in between. CDR1 SGHAT and CDR2 FQNNGV come from the germline V gene. The CDR3 loop spans 13 amino acids.

The CDR3 DNA sequence: TGTGCCAGCAGTCCGGACTACTACGAGCAGTACTTC. It translates to CASSPDYYEQYF. The chain joins TRBV6-5 to TRBJ2-7; possible D gene TRBD2, 6 bases. The V gene's germline CDR1 is MNHEY and CDR2 SVGAGI. V gave up 5 bases and J gave up 3 bases, with 8 bases separating them. The CDR3 runs 12 residues.

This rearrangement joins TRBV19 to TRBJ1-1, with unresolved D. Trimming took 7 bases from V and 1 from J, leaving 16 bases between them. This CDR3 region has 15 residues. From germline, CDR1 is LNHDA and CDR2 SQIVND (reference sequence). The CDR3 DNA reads TGTGCCAGTACCCCATCCCGCCAGAAGAACACTGAAGCTTTCTTT. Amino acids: CASTPSRQKNTEAFF.

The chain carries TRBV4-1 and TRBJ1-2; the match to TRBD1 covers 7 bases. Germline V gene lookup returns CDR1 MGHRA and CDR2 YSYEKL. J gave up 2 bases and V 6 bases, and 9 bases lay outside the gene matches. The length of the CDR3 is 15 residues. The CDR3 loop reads CASSYPGQTNYGYTF. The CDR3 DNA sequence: TGCGCCAGCAGTTATCCGGGACAGACGAACTATGGCTACACCTTC.

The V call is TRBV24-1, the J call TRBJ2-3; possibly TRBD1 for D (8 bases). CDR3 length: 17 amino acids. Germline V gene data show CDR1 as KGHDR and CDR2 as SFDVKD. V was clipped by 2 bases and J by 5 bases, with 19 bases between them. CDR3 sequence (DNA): TGTGCCACCAGTGATTCCCCGGACAGGGAGGGCGGAGATACGCAGTATTTT. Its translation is CATSDSPDREGGDTQYF.

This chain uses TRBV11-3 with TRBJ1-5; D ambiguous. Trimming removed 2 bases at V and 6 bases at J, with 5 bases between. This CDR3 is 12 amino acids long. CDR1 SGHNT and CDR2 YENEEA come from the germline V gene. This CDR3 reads CASSLCLQPQHF. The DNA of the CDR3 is TGTGCCAGCAGCTTATGTCTTCAGCCCCAGCATTTT.

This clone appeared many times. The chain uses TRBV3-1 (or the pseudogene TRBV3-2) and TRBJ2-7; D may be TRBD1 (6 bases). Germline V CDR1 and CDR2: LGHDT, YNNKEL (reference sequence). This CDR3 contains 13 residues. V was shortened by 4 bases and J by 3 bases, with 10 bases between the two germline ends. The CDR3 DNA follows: TGTGCCAGCAGCCTCCAACAGGGCTACGAGCAGTACTTC. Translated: CASSLQQGYEQYF.

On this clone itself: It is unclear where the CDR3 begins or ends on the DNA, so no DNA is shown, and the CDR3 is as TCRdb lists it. Here the CDR3 reads CASRLVGQGAKDTQYF. The J gene is TRBJ2-3, the V gene TRBV12-2; the table assigns TRBD1, which was not confirmed against the DNA. TRBV12-2 is deemed a pseudogene. The CDR3 extends over 16 residues, inclusive of both ends.

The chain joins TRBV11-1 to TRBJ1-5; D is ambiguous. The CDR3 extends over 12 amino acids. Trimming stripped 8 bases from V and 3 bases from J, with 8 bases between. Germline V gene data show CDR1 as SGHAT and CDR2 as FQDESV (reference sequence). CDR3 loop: CASRAPNQPQHF. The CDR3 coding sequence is TGTGCCAGCCGAGCCCCCAATCAGCCCCAGCATTTT.

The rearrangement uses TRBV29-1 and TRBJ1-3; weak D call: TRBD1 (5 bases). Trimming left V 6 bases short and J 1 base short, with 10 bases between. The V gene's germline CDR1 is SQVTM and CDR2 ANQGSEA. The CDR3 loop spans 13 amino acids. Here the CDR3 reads CSVLAGSGNTIYF. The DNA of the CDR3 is TGCAGCGTCCTTGCAGGGTCTGGAAACACCATATATTTT.

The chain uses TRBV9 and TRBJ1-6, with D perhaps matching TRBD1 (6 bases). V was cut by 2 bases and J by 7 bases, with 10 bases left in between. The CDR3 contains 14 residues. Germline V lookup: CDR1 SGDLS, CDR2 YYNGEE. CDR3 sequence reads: CASSVGGQNSPLHF. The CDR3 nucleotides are TGTGCCAGCAGCGTTGGGGGCCAGAATTCACCCCTCCACTTT.